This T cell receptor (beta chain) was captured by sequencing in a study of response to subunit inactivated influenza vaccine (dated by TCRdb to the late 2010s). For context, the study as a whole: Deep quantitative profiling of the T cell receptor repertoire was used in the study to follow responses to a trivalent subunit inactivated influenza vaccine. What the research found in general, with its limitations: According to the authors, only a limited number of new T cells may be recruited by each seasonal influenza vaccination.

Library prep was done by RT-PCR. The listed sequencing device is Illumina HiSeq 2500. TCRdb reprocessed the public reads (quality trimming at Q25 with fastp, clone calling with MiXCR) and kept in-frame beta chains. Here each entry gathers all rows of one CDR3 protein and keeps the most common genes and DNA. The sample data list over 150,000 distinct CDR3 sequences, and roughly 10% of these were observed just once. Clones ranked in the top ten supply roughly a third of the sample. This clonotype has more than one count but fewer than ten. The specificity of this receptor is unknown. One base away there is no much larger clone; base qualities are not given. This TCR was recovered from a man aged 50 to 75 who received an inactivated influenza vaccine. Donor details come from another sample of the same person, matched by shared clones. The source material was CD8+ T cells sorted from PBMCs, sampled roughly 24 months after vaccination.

The nucleotide sequence is TGCAGCGTTGCTTCCGGCTACGAGCAGTACTTC. The resulting protein is CSVASGYEQYF. This sequence uses TRBV29-1 and TRBJ2-7, with no confident D gene call. Taken from cysteine to phenylalanine, the CDR3 has 11 residues. Left in the record is the CDR3 DNA by itself, 33 bases read in frame from the first base. V and J lose 4 bases and 3 bases, and a span of 7 bases separates them. Per the germline V gene, SQVTM is the CDR1 and ANQGSEA is the CDR2.